Below, 3 T cell receptor beta chains from the same sample are listed, as sequenced in a study of T cell responses to AZD1222 COVID-19 vaccine. Produced via immunoSEQ multiplex PCR; TCRdb's table is partial and in-frame only. The profile shows almost 70,000 clones, approximately 87% of them singletons. The source material was peripheral blood, sampled 28 days after the second AZD1222 dose. The receptors shown here come from an adult who received the AZD1222 COVID-19 vaccine.

This clone was counted once. V gene TRBV14 combines with J gene TRBJ2-7, with D perhaps being TRBD1 or TRBD2 (5 bases each). The CDR3 has 13 amino acids. CDR1 is SGHDN and CDR2 is FVKESK in the germline V gene. The V gene lost 1 base and the J gene lost 6 bases, with 10 bases spanning the gap. The CDR3 region is CASSQARGVEQYF. CDR3 DNA sequence: TGTGCCAGCAGCCAAGCGAGAGGGGTCGAGCAGTACTTC.

The V call is TRBV10-2, the J call TRBJ1-5; D not resolved. The CDR3 runs to 15 residues. Germline V gene lookup returns CDR1 WSHSY and CDR2 SAAADI. Trimming took 1 base from V and 0 from J, leaving 7 bases between them. CDR3 nucleotides: TGCGCCAGCAGTGAGTACAGTAGTAGCAATCAGCCCCAGCATTTT. Amino acid sequence: CASSEYSSSNQPQHF.

This chain links TRBV2 with TRBJ2-2; tentatively, D is TRBD2 (5 bases). V lost 8 bases to trimming and J lost 1 base, with 11 bases between them. There are 14 residues in the CDR3. The germline V gene encodes CDR1 SNHLY and CDR2 FYNNEI. The CDR3 DNA follows: TGTGCCAGCCAAGGACTCGTGAACACCGGGGAGCTGTTTTTT. It specifies CASQGLVNTGELFF.